This T cell receptor (beta chain) is drawn from a study of T cells in Graves' hyperthyroidism and ophthalmopathy. Study-level results: Most thyroid clonotypes that were expanded above 0.001 also turned up in blood. From stable hyperthyroidism, ophthalmopathy was set apart by a 13 V-J model.

Diagnosis of hyperthyroidism was new in patients aged 18 to 65, and its duration was under 2 months. This clonotype was counted at least ten times. Its target is not known. There were TCR beta CDR3 regions amplified from RNA transcripts. TCR CDR3 regions were first amplified by RT-PCR with HTBI primers. TCRdb called the multiplex PCR reads again in MiXCR, with one record for every CDR3 protein. The table shows some 620,000 distinct CDR3 sequences, with around 15% occurring only once. Germline CDR1 MDHEN, CDR2 SYDVKM. V shed 5 bases and J shed 3 bases, with 19 bases lying between them. This CDR3 region has 16 residues.

The receptor was derived from a woman in her 30s with Graves' hyperthyroidism. This chain uses TRBV28 with TRBJ1-2; TRBD1 might be the D (6 bases). The sample consisted of blood. The CDR3 nucleotides read TGTGCCAGCAGTCCCCTGATTGGACAGCGATACTATGGCTACACCTTC. Protein product: CASSPLIGQRYYGYTF.